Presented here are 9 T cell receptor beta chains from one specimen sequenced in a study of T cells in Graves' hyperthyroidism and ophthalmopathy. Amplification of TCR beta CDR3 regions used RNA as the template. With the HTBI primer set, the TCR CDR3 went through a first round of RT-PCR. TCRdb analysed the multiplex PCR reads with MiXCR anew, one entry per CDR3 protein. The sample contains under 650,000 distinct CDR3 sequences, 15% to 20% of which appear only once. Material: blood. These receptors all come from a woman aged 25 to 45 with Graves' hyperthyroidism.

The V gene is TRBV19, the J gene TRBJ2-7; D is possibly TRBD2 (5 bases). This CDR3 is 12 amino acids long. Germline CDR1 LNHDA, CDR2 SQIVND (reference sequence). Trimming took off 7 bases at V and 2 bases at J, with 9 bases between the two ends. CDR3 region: CASTDGAYEQYF. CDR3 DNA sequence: TGTGCCAGTACAGACGGGGCCTACGAGCAGTACTTC.

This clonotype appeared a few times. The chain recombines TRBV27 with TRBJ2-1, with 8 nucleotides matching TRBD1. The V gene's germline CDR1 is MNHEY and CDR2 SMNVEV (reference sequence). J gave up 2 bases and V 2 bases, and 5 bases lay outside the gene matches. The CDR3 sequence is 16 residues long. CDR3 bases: TGTGCCAGCAGTTTACTCTCGGGACAGGCCTACAATGAGCAGTTCTTC. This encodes CASSLLSGQAYNEQFF.

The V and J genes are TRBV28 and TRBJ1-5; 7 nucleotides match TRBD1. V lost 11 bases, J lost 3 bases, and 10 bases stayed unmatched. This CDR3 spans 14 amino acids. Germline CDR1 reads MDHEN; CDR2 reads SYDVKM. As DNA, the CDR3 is TGTGCCTCACGACAGGGAGGGTACAATCAGCCCCAGCATTTT. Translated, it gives CASRQGGYNQPQHF.

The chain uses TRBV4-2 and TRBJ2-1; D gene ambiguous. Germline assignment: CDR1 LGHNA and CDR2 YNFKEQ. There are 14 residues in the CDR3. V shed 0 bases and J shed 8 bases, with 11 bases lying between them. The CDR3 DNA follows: TGTGCCAGCAGCCAAGATGAGCGTCTCTATGAGCAGTTCTTC. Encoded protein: CASSQDERLYEQFF.

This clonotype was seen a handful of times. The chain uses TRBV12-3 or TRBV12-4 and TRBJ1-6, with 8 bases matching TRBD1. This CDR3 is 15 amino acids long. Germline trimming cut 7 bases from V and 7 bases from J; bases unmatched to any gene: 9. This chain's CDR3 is CASTLGQGGNSPLHF. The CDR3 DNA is TGTGCCAGCACCCTCGGACAGGGCGGGAATTCACCCCTCCACTTT.

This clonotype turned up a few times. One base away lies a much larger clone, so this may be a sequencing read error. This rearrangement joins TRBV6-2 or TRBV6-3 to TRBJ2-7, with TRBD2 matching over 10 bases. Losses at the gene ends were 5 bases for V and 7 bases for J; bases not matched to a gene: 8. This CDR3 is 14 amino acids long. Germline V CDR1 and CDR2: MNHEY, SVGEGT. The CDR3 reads CASSMGLAIDEQYF. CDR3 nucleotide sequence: TGTGCCAGCAGTATGGGACTAGCGATCGATGAGCAGTACTTC.

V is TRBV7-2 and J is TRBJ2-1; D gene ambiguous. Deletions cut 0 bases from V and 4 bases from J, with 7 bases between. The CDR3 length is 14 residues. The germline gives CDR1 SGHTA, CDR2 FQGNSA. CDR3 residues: CASSLAAPYNEQFF. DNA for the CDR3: TGTGCCAGCAGCTTAGCGGCCCCATACAATGAGCAGTTCTTC. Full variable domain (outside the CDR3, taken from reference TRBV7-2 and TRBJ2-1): GAGVSQSPSNKVTEKGKDVELRCDPISGHTALYWYRQSLGQGLEFLIYFQGNSAPDKSGLPSDRFSAERTGGSVSTLTIQRTQQEDSAVYLCASSLAAPYNEQFFGPGTRLTVL.

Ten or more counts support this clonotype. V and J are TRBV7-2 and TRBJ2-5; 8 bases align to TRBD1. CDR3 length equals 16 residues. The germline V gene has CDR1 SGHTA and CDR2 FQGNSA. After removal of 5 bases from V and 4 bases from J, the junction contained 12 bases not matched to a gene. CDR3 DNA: TGTGCCAGCAGCCCAACCCGGGACAGGAGGCGAGAGACCCAGTACTTC. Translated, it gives CASSPTRDRRRETQYF.

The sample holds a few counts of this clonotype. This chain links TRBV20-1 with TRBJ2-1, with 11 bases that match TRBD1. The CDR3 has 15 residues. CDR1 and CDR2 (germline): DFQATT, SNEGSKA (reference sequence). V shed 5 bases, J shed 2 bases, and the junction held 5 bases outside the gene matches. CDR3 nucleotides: TGCAGTGCTGCGCAGGGACAGGGGGCCTACAATGAGCAGTTCTTC. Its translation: CSAAQGQGAYNEQFF.